This entry describes one TCR beta chain. As yet, its antigen is unknown. CDR1 SGHNT and CDR2 YYREEE come from the germline V gene (reference sequence). V shed 0 bases and J shed 0 bases, with 8 bases lying between them. This CDR3 comprises 15 residues. Time point indicated: blood 2 weeks post-SBRT. Treatment indicated: 15 Gy SBRT to primary tumor, nephrectomy 4 weeks later. After SBRT, blood was collected at 2 and 4 weeks, plus baseline. These data come from a study of radiation and T cells in renal cell carcinoma. The table came from immunoSEQ multiplex PCR; TCRdb's copy has only in-frame clones and leaves some out. The table lists roughly 120,000 clones, approximately 75% of them singletons. Notes on the study in general: In blood, top tumor clones expanded by 2 weeks, shrinking by 4.

This TCR was sampled from a woman aged 55 to 70 with renal cell carcinoma. This sample comprised blood, obtained from a patient whose treatment included radiotherapy and nephrectomy. V gene TRBV5-4 combines with J gene TRBJ2-3, with D uncertain. CDR3 protein: CASSLGLSSTDTQYF. As DNA, the CDR3 is TGTGCCAGCAGCTTGGGGCTATCTAGCACAGATACGCAGTATTTT.